The 2 T cell receptor beta chains reported below all come from one sample, sequenced in a study of shared clonotypes between healthy human individuals. TCRdb's table, derived via immunoSEQ multiplex PCR, lists solely in-frame clones and lacks some. The sample consists of over 400,000 clones, about 96% of them appearing once. The sample comprised naive CD4+ T cells sorted from blood. Regarding subset: CD45RA+ positively selected. These receptors all stem from a young woman in good health.

V gene TRBV12-2 combines with J gene TRBJ2-7; the table's D gene call, TRBD2, was not cross checked with the DNA. TRBV12-2 is reported as a pseudogene. The CDR3 is made up of 20 amino acids. The CDR3 spells CASRPSRDSRLLPANYEQYF. The CDR3 nucleotides read TGTGCAAGTCGCCCAAGCCGGGACTCCCGGCTTCTGCCGGCCAACTACGAGCAGTACTTC.

This clone was seen once. V gene TRBV5-6 combines with J gene TRBJ2-1; the match to TRBD2 covers 9 bases. The V and J ends lost 5 bases and 7 bases, in that order; junction bases with no gene match: 7. The germline V gene encodes CDR1 SGHDT and CDR2 YYEEEE. This CDR3 spans 14 amino acids. The CDR3: CASRPWLAGNEQFF. The DNA for the CDR3 is TGTGCCAGCAGACCATGGCTAGCGGGAAATGAGCAGTTCTTC.